These 28 T cell receptor beta chains were all obtained from the same sample, sequenced in a study of identical twins. MiXCR was run by TCRdb on the 5' RACE reads, yielding one entry per CDR3 protein. The data hold approximately 690,000 distinct CDR3 sequences, with 6.1% observed a single time. The material sequenced was naive T cells sorted from blood. The receptors were gathered from a man younger than 35 in good health.

This clonotype occurred a few times. J is TRBJ2-1 and V is TRBV14, with D perhaps assigned TRBD1 or TRBD2 (5 bases each). CDR3 length: 15 residues. Trimming left V 1 base short and J 4 bases short, with 11 bases between. Germline CDR1 reads SGHDN; CDR2 reads FVKESK. This CDR3 is CASSQGSGRYNEQFF. The CDR3 DNA is TGTGCCAGCAGCCAAGGGTCGGGGCGGTACAATGAGCAGTTCTTC.

Ten or more counts support this clonotype. The chain employs TRBV20-1 and TRBJ2-1; D unclear. Germline V CDR1 and CDR2: DFQATT, SNEGSKA (reference sequence). The ends were cut back, 4 bases at V and 0 bases at J, with 13 bases in the middle. This CDR3 contains 15 residues. DNA of the CDR3: TGCAGTGCTACCACTACTGATAGCTCCTACAATGAGCAGTTCTTC. Amino acid sequence: CSATTTDSSYNEQFF.

The rearrangement links TRBV27 to TRBJ2-1, with D unresolved. This CDR3 comprises 13 residues. V was trimmed by 0 bases and J by 9 bases, leaving 9 bases between them. Germline V gives CDR1 MNHEY, CDR2 SMNVEV (reference sequence). The CDR3 DNA reads TGTGCCAGCAGTTTATCGGGGTCAGGTGAGCAGTTCTTC. This gives the protein CASSLSGSGEQFF.

Remarks on this clonotype: A much bigger clone sits one base away, suggesting this may be a read error. CDR3: CSHRQAGVEQFF. In DNA, the CDR3 is TGCAGCCACCGACAAGCGGGAGTGGAGCAGTTCTTC. This chain uses TRBV29-1 with TRBJ2-1, with 8 bases that match TRBD2. This CDR3 is 12 amino acids long. After removal of 8 bases from V and 10 bases from J, the junction contained 10 bases not matched to a gene. Germline V lookup: CDR1 SQVTM, CDR2 ANQGSEA.

This clonotype was seen a few times. The J gene is TRBJ2-7, the V gene TRBV7-6, with a tentative D call TRBD2 (5 bases). V gave up 3 bases and J gave up 7 bases, with 13 bases separating them. The germline V gene encodes CDR1 SGHVS and CDR2 FNYEAQ. The CDR3 runs 13 residues. The CDR3 loop is CASSFHRRSEQYV. Here the CDR3 DNA reads TGTGCCAGCAGCTTTCATCGGAGGAGTGAGCAGTACGTC.

This clonotype was counted at least ten times. The chain links TRBV12-3 or TRBV12-4 to TRBJ1-5, with TRBD1 identical over 11 bases. J gave up 6 bases and V 5 bases, and 0 bases lay outside the gene matches. The CDR3 is 13 amino acids. As DNA, the CDR3 is TGTGCCAGCAGTGGGACAGGGGGTCAGCCCCAGCATTTT. It codes for CASSGTGGQPQHF.

The sample holds many counts of this clonotype. The V and J genes are TRBV20-1 and TRBJ2-1, with 10 bases matching TRBD2. This CDR3 spans 13 amino acids. CDR1 is DFQATT and CDR2 is SNEGSKA in the germline V gene (reference sequence). V trimming: 5 bases; J trimming: 6 bases; junction bases outside the gene matches: 4. CDR3 amino acids: CSALAGAPNEQFF. In DNA form, the CDR3 reads TGCAGTGCTCTAGCGGGAGCCCCCAATGAGCAGTTCTTC.

This clonotype was recorded at least ten times. This chain uses TRBV20-1 with TRBJ2-1; no definite D call. Germline CDR1 is DFQATT and CDR2 is SNEGSKA (reference sequence). Trimming took off 3 bases at V and 7 bases at J, with 16 bases between the two ends. The CDR3 runs to 14 residues. CDR3: CSASPPRIKNEQFF. CDR3 coding DNA: TGCAGTGCTAGCCCTCCTCGGATAAAAAATGAGCAGTTCTTC.

This clonotype was observed many times. V usage is TRBV6-1 and J usage is TRBJ2-7; TRBD1 aligns across 11 bases. This CDR3 spans 14 amino acids. From germline, CDR1 is MNHNS and CDR2 SASEGT. V shed 6 bases and J 5 bases; nucleotides not matched to a gene: 6. The CDR3 bases are TGTGCCAGCAGCCGTGGGACAGGGGGTAACGAGCAGTACTTC. Its protein product is CASSRGTGGNEQYF.

This clonotype was counted ten times or more. The chain combines TRBV10-2 with TRBJ2-1, with D perhaps given as TRBD1 or TRBD2 (5 bases each). Germline V lookup: CDR1 WSHSY, CDR2 SAAADI. The CDR3 is 11 amino acids. Trimming removed 3 bases from V and 13 bases from J, with 10 bases in between. Written as DNA, the CDR3 is TGCGCCAGCAGTGATGGGACCCCACAGTTCTTC. As protein: CASSDGTPQFF.

This clonotype was found a few times. The V call is TRBV29-1, the J call TRBJ2-1; 7 bases agree with TRBD1. CDR1 and CDR2 from the germline V gene are SQVTM and ANQGSEA. With V trimmed by 5 bases and J by 5 bases, 6 bases remained unmatched. The CDR3 covers 13 residues. CDR3 loop: CSVWVRGNNEQFF. The CDR3 nucleotides are TGCAGCGTTTGGGTCAGGGGGAACAATGAGCAGTTCTTC.

This clonotype was picked up many times. The rearrangement links TRBV20-1 to TRBJ2-7; D remains ambiguous. The germline V and J ends were trimmed by 6 bases and 0 bases, with 12 bases remaining between them. The CDR3 is made up of 13 amino acids. Germline-derived CDR1 and CDR2 are DFQATT and SNEGSKA (reference sequence). The CDR3 here is CSAVTWGSYEQYF. The CDR3 bases are TGCAGTGCGGTTACCTGGGGCTCCTACGAGCAGTACTTC.

As to this clonotype: Its ends do not fully match the called genes, so a read error is possible. The chain couples TRBV6-4 to TRBJ2-3; D is perhaps TRBD2 (7 bases). Germline V gene lookup returns CDR1 MRHNA and CDR2 SNTAGT. The CDR3 totals 14 residues. The CDR3 coding sequence is TGTGCCAGCAGTGACAGTGACGTATCGGGGGGCACCATTTTT. Translated, it gives CASSDSDVSGGTIF.

This clonotype came up many times. The rearrangement links TRBV4-1 to TRBJ2-1; TRBD2 aligns across 7 bases. CDR1 MGHRA and CDR2 YSYEKL come from the germline V gene. Unmatched junction bases numbered 7, after V lost 5 bases and J lost 3 bases. The CDR3 covers 15 residues. The CDR3: CASSFSSGYYNEQFF. The CDR3 bases are TGCGCCAGCAGCTTTTCTAGCGGCTACTACAATGAGCAGTTCTTC.

The chain links TRBV30 to TRBJ2-5; 11 bases align to TRBD1. The CDR3 length is 16 residues. Per germline, CDR1 GTSNPN and CDR2 SVGIG (reference sequence). With 3 bases clipped from V and 5 bases from J, the junction kept 11 bases outside the gene matches. CDR3 loop: CAWSSGTGGFSETQYF. CDR3 coding DNA: TGTGCCTGGAGCTCAGGGACAGGGGGGTTCAGTGAGACCCAGTACTTC.

This clonotype was observed a handful of times. The chain is built from TRBV5-6 and TRBJ1-3; no definite D call. V lost 4 bases and J 8 bases, leaving 16 bases between the germline ends. CDR3 length: 14 amino acids. Germline V CDR1 and CDR2: SGHDT, YYEEEE. The CDR3 DNA is TGTGCCAGCAGCCCCCGCCCCGGGTCAGACACCATATATTTT. Translating it yields CASSPRPGSDTIYF.

V usage is TRBV24-1 and J usage is TRBJ2-1; D is undetermined. The germline V and J ends were trimmed by 9 bases and 9 bases, with 14 bases remaining between them. This CDR3 region has 12 residues. Germline V gene sequence: CDR1 KGHDR, CDR2 SFDVKD. CDR3 coding DNA: TGTGCCACCGCCCAGGATTGGGGTGAGCAGTTCTTC. Translated: CATAQDWGEQFF.

V usage is TRBV12-3 or TRBV12-4 and J usage is TRBJ2-3; 8 bases map to TRBD1. The CDR3 is 14 residues long. J was trimmed by 6 bases and V by 6 bases; bases with no gene match: 8. CDR3 coding DNA: TGTGCCAGCAGCCCAAACAGGGGGTGGGATACGCAGTATTTT. Its protein is CASSPNRGWDTQYF.

This clonotype was seen many times. The J gene is TRBJ2-7, the V gene TRBV12-3 or TRBV12-4; either TRBD1 or TRBD2 may fit D (6 bases each). V was trimmed by 0 bases and J by 3 bases, leaving 9 bases between them. The CDR3 contains 14 residues. In DNA, the CDR3 is TGTGCCAGCAGTTTAGCCGGGGGCGACTACGAGCAGTACTTC. This codes for CASSLAGGDYEQYF.

This clonotype was picked up many times. The rearrangement links TRBV12-3 or TRBV12-4 to TRBJ2-1, with a weak D call TRBD2 (6 bases). V lost 8 bases and J 9 bases, leaving 14 bases between the germline ends. The CDR3 covers 12 residues. As DNA, the CDR3 is TGTGCCAGCGGGGGGTCGGGCGCTGAGCAGTTCTTC. Translating gives CASGGSGAEQFF.

This clonotype was counted between two and nine times. The V call is TRBV9, the J call TRBJ1-6, with D possibly being TRBD1 (5 bases). Germline V CDR1 and CDR2: SGDLS, YYNGEE. Trimming shortened V by 2 bases and J by 8 bases, and 11 bases separated the two germline ends. This CDR3 contains 14 residues. CDR3 in amino acids: CASSVVWGDSPLHF. For the CDR3, the DNA is TGTGCCAGCAGCGTGGTCTGGGGGGATTCACCCCTCCACTTT.

This clonotype was found many times. The chain employs TRBV20-1 and TRBJ2-2, with D possibly matching TRBD1 (6 bases). This CDR3 has 14 amino acids. V shed 1 base and J shed 5 bases, with 11 bases lying between them. The germline V gene encodes CDR1 DFQATT and CDR2 SNEGSKA (reference sequence). The DNA for the CDR3 is TGCAGTGCTAGAGCGGCAGGGGCAACCGGGGAGCTGTTTTTT. Protein: CSARAAGATGELFF.

J is TRBJ1-2 and V is TRBV12-3 or TRBV12-4; D is undetermined. The CDR3 loop spans 16 amino acids. Trimming cost V 6 bases and J 0 bases, with 17 bases left between them. In DNA form, the CDR3 reads TGTGCCAGCAGCAACCTAAGGGCAGCTGCTAACTATGGCTACACCTTC. Translated, it gives CASSNLRAAANYGYTF.

This clonotype was recorded many times. The rearrangement uses TRBV4-1 and TRBJ2-5, with 7 bases aligning to TRBD2. This CDR3 spans 14 amino acids. V lost 1 base and J lost 5; bases outside the gene matches: 4. Germline CDR1 is MGHRA and CDR2 is YSYEKL. CDR3 nucleotide sequence: TGCGCCAGCAGCCAAGCAATGGGAGGGGAGACCCAGTACTTC. The encoded protein is CASSQAMGGETQYF.

There are a few counts of this clonotype. This rearrangement joins TRBV4-2 to TRBJ2-3; TRBD2 aligns across 8 bases. CDR1 is LGHNA and CDR2 is YNFKEQ in the germline V gene. The CDR3 extends over 17 amino acids. Losses at the gene ends were 0 bases for V and 3 bases for J; bases not matched to a gene: 8. CDR3 in DNA: TGTGCCAGCAGCCAAGACGAAACGGGAGGGTGGACAGATACGCAGTATTTT. Translation: CASSQDETGGWTDTQYF.

This clonotype showed up just a few times. V and J are TRBV29-1 and TRBJ1-3; D gene ambiguous. The CDR3 has 13 residues. Germline V gene data show CDR1 as SQVTM and CDR2 as ANQGSEA. V gave up 5 bases and J gave up 8 bases, with 16 bases separating them. The CDR3 nucleotides are TGCAGCGTTTTAGTATCTTCTGAATACACCATATATTTT. Its translation: CSVLVSSEYTIYF. Drawing the rest from reference TRBV29-1 and TRBJ1-3, the complete variable domain is SAVISQKPSRDICQRGTSLTIQCQVDSQVTMMFWYRQQPGQSLTLIATANQGSEATYESGFVIDKFPISRPNLTFSTLTVSNMSPEDSSIYLCSVLVSSEYTIYFGEGSWLTVV.

This clonotype was recorded at least ten times. The V and J genes are TRBV10-3 and TRBJ2-1; tentative D call: TRBD1 (6 bases). V lost 10 bases and J 2 bases, leaving 18 bases between the germline ends. The germline CDR1 and CDR2 sequences are ENHRY and SYGVKD. This CDR3 contains 15 residues. CDR3 loop: CATKWLDSTYNEQFF. The CDR3 DNA reads TGTGCCACCAAGTGGCTGGACAGCACCTACAATGAGCAGTTCTTC.

In the case of this clonotype: A clone one base away is much larger, so this may be a read error. V is TRBV9 and J is TRBJ2-2; D is uncertain. The germline CDR1 and CDR2 sequences are SGDLS and YYNGEE. This CDR3 region has 12 residues. Trimming removed 9 bases at V and 6 bases at J, with 12 bases between. CDR3 DNA sequence: TGTGCCATCAGAATAGGTGCCGGGGAGCTGTTTTTT. Translated, it gives CAIRIGAGELFF.